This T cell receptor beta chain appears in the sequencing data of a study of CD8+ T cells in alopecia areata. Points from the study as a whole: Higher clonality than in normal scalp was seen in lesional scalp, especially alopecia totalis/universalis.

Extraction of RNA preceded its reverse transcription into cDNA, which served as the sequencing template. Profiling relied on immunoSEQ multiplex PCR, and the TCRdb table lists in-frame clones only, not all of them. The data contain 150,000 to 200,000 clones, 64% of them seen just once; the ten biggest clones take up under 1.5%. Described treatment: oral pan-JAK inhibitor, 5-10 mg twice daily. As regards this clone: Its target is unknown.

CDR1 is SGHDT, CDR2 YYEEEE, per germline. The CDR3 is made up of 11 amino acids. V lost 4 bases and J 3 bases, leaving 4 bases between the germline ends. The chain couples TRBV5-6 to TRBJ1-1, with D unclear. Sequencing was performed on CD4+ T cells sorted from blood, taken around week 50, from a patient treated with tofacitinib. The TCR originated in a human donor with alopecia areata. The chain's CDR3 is CASSKDTEAFF. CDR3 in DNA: TGTGCCAGCAGCAAGGACACTGAAGCTTTCTTT.